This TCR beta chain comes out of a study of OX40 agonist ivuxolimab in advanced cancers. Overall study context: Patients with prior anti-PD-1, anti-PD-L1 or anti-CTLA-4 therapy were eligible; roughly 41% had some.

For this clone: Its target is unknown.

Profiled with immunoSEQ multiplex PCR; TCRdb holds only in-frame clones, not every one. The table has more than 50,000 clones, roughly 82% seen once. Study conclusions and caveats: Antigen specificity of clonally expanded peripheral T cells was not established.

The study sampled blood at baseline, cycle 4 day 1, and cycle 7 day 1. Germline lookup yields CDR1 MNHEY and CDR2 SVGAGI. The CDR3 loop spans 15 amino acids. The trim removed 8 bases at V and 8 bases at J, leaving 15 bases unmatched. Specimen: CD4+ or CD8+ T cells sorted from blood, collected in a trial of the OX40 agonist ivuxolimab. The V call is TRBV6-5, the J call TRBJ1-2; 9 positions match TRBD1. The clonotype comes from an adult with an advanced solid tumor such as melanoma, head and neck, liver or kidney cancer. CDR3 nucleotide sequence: TGTGCCAGCGGAAGAGGGATCAGGACAGGGGAAGGCTACACCTTC. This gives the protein CASGRGIRTGEGYTF.